The clone carrying this TCR beta chain was seen repeatedly, ten times or more. Its antigen is undetermined. CDR3 length: 13 amino acids. Per germline, CDR1 SGDLS and CDR2 YYNGEE. The V and J ends lost 1 base and 2 bases respectively, with 5 bases between them. A second PCR, run for about 7 to 11 cycles, used a sample-barcoded 5' primer plus a J-beta primer mix. A 12-random-nucleotide template-switch adaptor tagged each cDNA molecule. One entry per CDR3 protein, called by TCRdb with MiXCR from the 5' RACE reads. The data hold over 550,000 distinct CDR3 sequences, with 25% to 30% observed a single time. These data come from a study of blood T cells in healthy people across ages. Study findings and constraints: Per-million-T-cell TCR beta diversity fell roughly linearly with age.

The chain couples TRBV9 to TRBJ2-3; D unclear. This TCR came from a woman of 80 years or more in good health. Sequences were obtained from blood. The CDR3 region is CASSVQTTDTQYF. The CDR3 DNA follows: TGTGCCAGCAGCGTACAGACCACAGATACGCAGTATTTT.